This T cell receptor (beta chain) appears in the sequencing data of a study of blood T cell repertoires in COVID-19. For the study at large: Donors in the United States, Italy and Spain gave samples during acute or convalescent COVID-19.

Authors' analysis steps: Reference gene primer amplification gave nucleated cell count estimates. Assay used: immunoSEQ multiplex PCR; TCRdb lists only in-frame clones, some missing. That table is the source of V, J and clone size, and D and trimming were worked out from the DNA. The sample lists over 200,000 clones, roughly 90% occurring once. V was shortened by 0 bases and J by 8 bases, with 13 bases between the two germline ends. The CDR3 extends over 14 amino acids. CDR1 is LGHDT, CDR2 YNNKEL, per germline (reference sequence). The chain couples TRBV3-1 (or the pseudogene TRBV3-2) to TRBJ1-2; no definite D call. Input material: PBMCs or T cells enriched from blood (not recorded which). The TCR was taken from a woman younger than 45 with acute COVID-19. DNA for the CDR3: TGTGCCAGCAGCCAAGATGGAGTCGGGGTAGGCTACACCTTC. It encodes CASSQDGVGVGYTF.